This T cell receptor (beta chain) was obtained from a study of graft-versus-host responses after intestinal transplantation. Across the study: Multivisceral, liver-intestinal, or isolated intestinal transplants were received by the recipients.

General study results and limits: GvH clone levels peaked in circulation, and this peak was associated with early post-transplant HvG declines. Subjects displaying graft-donor T cell macrochimerism possessed elevated graft-versus-host to host-versus-graft clonal ratios inside allografts.

This table comes from immunoSEQ multiplex PCR, and its TCRdb copy is limited to in-frame clones, with some not included. The data contain 150,000 or so clones, around 90% of them singletons. About this clone: The antigen is not known.

Material: unstimulated CD4+ T cells sorted from spleen or lymph node cells, obtained before intestinal transplant. This sequence originates from a human donor who received an intestinal transplant.

In DNA form, the CDR3 reads TGTGCCAGTAGTATAGATCGGGACAGGATAGCTCTTCAGCCCCAGCATTTT. It yields the protein CASSIDRDRIALQPQHF. The V gene is TRBV19, the J gene TRBJ1-5, with TRBD1 identical over 8 bases. This CDR3 comprises 17 residues. From germline, CDR1 is LNHDA and CDR2 SQIVND (reference sequence). Unmatched junction bases numbered 10, after V lost 0 bases and J lost 6 bases.